This T cell receptor (beta chain) was captured in a study of T-cell memory formation after mild COVID-19. TCRdb ran MiXCR on the 5' RACE reads and lists one entry per CDR3 protein. The data contain roughly 400,000 distinct CDR3 sequences, 24% of them singletons. The ends were cut back, 0 bases at V and 6 bases at J, with 8 bases in the middle. CDR3 length: 13 amino acids. CDR1 KGHSH and CDR2 LQKENI come from the germline V gene. The rearrangement joins TRBV18 to TRBJ2-5; D remains ambiguous. The receptor's source is an adult woman who had mild COVID-19 (a few samples of this study predate the infection). Cell type and time point are not known. The sample was PBMCs or a T cell subset sorted from them (not recorded which). CDR3 residues: CASSPPSEKTQYF. CDR3 nucleotide sequence: TGTGCCAGCTCACCACCGTCAGAGAAGACCCAGTACTTC.